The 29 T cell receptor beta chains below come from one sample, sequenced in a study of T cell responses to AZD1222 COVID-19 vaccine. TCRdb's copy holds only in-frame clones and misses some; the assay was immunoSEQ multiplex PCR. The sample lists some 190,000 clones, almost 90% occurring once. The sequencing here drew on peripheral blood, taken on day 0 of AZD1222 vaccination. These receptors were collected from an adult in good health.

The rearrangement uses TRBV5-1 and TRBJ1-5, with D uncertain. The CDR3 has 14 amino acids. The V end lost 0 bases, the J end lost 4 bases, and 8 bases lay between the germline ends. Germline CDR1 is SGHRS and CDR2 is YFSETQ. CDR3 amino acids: CASSLGQPNQPQHF. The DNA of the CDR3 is TGCGCCAGCAGCTTGGGGCAACCTAATCAGCCCCAGCATTTT.

In DNA, the CDR3 is TGTGCCAGCAGCTTGACGCATCACGGACGGAGAAATCAGCCCCAGCATTTT. This encodes CASSLTHHGRRNQPQHF. The chain couples TRBV5-6 to TRBJ1-5, with D unresolved. The CDR3 extends over 17 amino acids. Germline CDR1 and CDR2: SGHDT and YYEEEE. V lost 1 base and J lost 4, with 18 bases in between. The full variable domain, in which reference TRBV5-6 and TRBJ1-5 provide the parts outside the CDR3, is DAGVTQSPTHLIKTRGQQVTLRCSPKSGHDTVSWYQQALGQGPQFIFQYYEEEERQRGNFPDRFSGHQFPNYSSELNVNALLLGDSALYLCASSLTHHGRRNQPQHFGDGTRLSIL.

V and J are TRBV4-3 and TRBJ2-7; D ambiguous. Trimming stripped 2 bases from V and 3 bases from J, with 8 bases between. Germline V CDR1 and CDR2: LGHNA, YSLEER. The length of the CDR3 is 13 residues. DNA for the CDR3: TGCGCCAGCAGCCAAAACTTACACTACGAGCAGTACTTC. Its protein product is CASSQNLHYEQYF.

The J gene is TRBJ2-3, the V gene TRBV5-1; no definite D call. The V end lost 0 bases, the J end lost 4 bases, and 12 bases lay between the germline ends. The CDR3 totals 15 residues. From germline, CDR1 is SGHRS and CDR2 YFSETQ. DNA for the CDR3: TGCGCCAGCAGCTTGGAGCTCGGTGGGGCAGATACGCAGTATTTT. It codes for CASSLELGGADTQYF.

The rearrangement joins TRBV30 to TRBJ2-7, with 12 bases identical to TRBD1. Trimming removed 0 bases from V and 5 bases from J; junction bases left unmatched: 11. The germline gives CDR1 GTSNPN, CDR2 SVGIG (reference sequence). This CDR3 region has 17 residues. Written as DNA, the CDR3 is TGTGCCTGGAGTGTAAGGGCGGCTTGGGACAGGGGGCACGAGCAGTACTTC. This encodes CAWSVRAAWDRGHEQYF.

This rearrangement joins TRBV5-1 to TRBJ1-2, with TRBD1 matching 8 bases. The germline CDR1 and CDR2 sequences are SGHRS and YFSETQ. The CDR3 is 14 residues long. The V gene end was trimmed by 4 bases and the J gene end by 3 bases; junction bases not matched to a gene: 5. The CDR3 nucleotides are TGCGCCAGCAGCCCAACAGGGGGGGACTATGGCTACACCTTC. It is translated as CASSPTGGDYGYTF.

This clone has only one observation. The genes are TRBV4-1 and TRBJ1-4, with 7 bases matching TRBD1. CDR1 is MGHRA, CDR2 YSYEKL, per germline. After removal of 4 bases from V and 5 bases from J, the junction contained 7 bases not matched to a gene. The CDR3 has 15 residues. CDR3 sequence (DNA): TGCGCCAGCAGCCCCCGGGACAGCGAGAATGAAAAACTGTTTTTT. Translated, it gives CASSPRDSENEKLFF.

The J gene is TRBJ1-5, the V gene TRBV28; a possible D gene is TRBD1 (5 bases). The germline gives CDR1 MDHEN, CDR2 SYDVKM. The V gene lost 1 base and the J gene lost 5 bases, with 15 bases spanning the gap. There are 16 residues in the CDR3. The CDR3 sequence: CASSLLGASVHQPQHF. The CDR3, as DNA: TGTGCCAGCAGTTTATTAGGGGCCTCGGTACATCAGCCCCAGCATTTT.

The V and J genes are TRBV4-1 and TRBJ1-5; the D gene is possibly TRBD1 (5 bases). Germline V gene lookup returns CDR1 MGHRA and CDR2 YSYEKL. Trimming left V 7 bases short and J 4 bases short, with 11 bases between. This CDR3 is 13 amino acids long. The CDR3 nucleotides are TGCGCCAGCACCTCGGGGGGGAATCAGCCCCAGCATTTT. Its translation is CASTSGGNQPQHF.

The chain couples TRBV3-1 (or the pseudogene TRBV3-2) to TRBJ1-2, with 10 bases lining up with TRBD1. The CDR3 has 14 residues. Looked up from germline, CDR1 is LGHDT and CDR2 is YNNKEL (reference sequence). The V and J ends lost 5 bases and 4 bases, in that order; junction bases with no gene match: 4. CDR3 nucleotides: TGTGCCAGCAGCGGGACAGGGGTCCTCTATGGCTACACCTTC. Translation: CASSGTGVLYGYTF.

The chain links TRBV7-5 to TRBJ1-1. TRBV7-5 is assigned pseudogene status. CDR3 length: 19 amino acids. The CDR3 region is CARSPSEGGFTFGFLEAFF. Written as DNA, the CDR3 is TGTGCCAGAAGCCCCTCCGAAGGAGGCTTCACTTTTGGGTTCCTTGAAGCTTTCTTT.

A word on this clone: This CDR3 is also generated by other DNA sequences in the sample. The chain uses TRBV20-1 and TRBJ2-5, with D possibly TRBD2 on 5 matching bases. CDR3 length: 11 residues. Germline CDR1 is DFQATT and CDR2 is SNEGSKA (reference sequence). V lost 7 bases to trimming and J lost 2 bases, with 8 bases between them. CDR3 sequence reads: CSGGAQETQYF. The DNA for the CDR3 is TGCAGTGGGGGAGCACAAGAGACCCAGTACTTC.

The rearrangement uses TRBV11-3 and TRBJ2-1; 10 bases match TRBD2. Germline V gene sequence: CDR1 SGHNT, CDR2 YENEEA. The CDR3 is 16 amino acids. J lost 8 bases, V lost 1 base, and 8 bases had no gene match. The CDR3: CASSLGQRGGSDEQFF. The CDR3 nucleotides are TGTGCCAGCAGCTTAGGTCAGCGGGGGGGCAGCGATGAGCAGTTCTTC.

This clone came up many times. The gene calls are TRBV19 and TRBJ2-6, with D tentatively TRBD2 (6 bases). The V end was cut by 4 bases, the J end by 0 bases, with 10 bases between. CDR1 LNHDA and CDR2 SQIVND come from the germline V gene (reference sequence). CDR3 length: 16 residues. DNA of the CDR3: TGTGCCAGTAGTACGGACGGGGGCTCTGGGGCCAACGTCCTGACTTTC. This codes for CASSTDGGSGANVLTF.

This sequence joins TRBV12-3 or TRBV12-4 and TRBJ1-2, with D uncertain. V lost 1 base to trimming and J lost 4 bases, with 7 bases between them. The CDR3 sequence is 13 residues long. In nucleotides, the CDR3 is TGTGCCAGCAGTTTAGGGGAAGGCTATGGCTACACCTTC. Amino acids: CASSLGEGYGYTF.

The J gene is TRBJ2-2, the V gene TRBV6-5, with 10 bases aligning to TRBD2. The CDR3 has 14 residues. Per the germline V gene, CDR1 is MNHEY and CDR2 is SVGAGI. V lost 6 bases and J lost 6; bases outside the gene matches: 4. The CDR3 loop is CASRISGGPGELFF. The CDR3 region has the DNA TGTGCCAGCAGAATTAGCGGGGGGCCCGGGGAGCTGTTTTTT.

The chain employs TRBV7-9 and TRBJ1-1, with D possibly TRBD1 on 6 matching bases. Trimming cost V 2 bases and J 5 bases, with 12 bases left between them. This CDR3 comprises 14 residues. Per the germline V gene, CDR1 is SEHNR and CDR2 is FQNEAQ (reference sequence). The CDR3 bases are TGTGCCAGCAGCTTACCAGGGGTTGGGACTGAAGCTTTCTTT. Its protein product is CASSLPGVGTEAFF.

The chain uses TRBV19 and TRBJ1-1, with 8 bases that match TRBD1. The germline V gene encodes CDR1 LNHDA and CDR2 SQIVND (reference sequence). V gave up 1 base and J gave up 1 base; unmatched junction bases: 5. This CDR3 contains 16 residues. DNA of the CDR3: TGTGCCAGTAGTATAGCAGGGGGCAGAGGGAACACTGAAGCTTTCTTT. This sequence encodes CASSIAGGRGNTEAFF.

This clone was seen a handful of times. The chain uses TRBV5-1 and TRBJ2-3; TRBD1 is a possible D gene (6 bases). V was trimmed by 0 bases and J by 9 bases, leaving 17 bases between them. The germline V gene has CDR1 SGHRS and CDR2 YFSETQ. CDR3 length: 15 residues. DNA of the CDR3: TGCGCCAGCAGCTTGGCTAGGGTGGGGGCTGAGACGCAGTATTTT. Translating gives CASSLARVGAETQYF.

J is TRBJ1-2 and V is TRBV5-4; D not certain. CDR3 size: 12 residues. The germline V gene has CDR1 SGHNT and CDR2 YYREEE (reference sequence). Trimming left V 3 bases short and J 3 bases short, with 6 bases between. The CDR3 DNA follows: TGTGCCAGCAGCTCGACGGACTATGGCTACACCTTC. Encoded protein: CASSSTDYGYTF.

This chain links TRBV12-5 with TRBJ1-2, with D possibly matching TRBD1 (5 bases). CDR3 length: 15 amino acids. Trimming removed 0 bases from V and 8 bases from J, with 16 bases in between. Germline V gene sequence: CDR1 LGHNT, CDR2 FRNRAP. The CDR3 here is CASGLVRGARGGYTF. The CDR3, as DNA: TGTGCTAGTGGTTTGGTCCGTGGGGCGCGAGGCGGCTACACCTTC.

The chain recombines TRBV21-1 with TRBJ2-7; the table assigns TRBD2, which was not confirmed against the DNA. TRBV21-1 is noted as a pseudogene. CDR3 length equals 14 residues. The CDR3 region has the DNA TGTGCCAGCAGCAAGGGAGGGGAGCACTACGAGCAGTACTTC. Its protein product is CASSKGGEHYEQYF.

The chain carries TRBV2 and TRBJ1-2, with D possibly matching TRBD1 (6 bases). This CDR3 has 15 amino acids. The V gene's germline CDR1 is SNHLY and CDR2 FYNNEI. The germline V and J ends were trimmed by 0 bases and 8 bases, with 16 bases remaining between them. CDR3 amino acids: CASSEAGGPSGGYTF. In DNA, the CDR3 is TGTGCCAGCAGTGAAGCGGGGGGGCCCAGTGGGGGCTACACCTTC.

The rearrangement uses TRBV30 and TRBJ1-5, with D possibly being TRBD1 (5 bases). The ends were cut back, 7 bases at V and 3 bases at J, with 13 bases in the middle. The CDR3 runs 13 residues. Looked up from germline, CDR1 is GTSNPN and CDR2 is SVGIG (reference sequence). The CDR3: CASAGGNNQPQHF. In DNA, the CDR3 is TGTGCCTCGGCGGGGGGGAACAATCAGCCCCAGCATTTT. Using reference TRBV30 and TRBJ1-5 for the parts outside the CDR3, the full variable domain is SQTIHQWPATLVQPVGSPLSLECTVEGTSNPNLYWYRQAAGRGLQLLFYSVGIGQISSEVPQNLSASRPQDRQFILSSKKLLLSDSGFYLCASAGGNNQPQHFGDGTRLSIL.

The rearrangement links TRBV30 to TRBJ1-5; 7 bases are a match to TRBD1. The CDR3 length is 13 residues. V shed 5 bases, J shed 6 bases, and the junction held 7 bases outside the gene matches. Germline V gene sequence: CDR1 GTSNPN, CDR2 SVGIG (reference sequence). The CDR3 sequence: CAWSTGVGQPQHF. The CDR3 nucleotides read TGTGCCTGGTCCACAGGGGTTGGTCAGCCCCAGCATTTT. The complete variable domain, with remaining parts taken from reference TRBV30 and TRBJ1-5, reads SQTIHQWPATLVQPVGSPLSLECTVEGTSNPNLYWYRQAAGRGLQLLFYSVGIGQISSEVPQNLSASRPQDRQFILSSKKLLLSDSGFYLCAWSTGVGQPQHFGDGTRLSIL.

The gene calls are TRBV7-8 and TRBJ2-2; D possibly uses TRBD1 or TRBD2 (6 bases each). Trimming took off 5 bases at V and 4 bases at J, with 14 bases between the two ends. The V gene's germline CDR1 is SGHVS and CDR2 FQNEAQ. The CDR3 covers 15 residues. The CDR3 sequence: CASSRFGGATGELFF. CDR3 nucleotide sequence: TGTGCCAGCAGCCGATTCGGGGGCGCCACCGGGGAGCTGTTTTTT.

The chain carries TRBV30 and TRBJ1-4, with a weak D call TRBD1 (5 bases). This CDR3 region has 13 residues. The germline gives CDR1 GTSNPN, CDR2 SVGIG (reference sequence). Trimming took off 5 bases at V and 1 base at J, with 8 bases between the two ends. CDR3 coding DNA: TGTGCCTGGGCTAGGGGAACTAATGAAAAACTGTTTTTT. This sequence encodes CAWARGTNEKLFF. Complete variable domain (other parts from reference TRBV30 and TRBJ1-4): SQTIHQWPATLVQPVGSPLSLECTVEGTSNPNLYWYRQAAGRGLQLLFYSVGIGQISSEVPQNLSASRPQDRQFILSSKKLLLSDSGFYLCAWARGTNEKLFFGSGTQLSVL.

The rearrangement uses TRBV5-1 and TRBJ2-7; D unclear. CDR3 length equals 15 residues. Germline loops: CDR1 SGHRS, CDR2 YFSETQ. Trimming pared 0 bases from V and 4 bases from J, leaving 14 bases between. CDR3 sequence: CASSLAQGAAYEQYF. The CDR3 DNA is TGCGCCAGCAGCTTGGCCCAAGGTGCGGCTTACGAGCAGTACTTC. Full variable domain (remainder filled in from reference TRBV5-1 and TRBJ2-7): KAGVTQTPRYLIKTRGQQVTLSCSPISGHRSVSWYQQTPGQGLQFLFEYFSETQRNKGNFPGRFSGRQFSNSRSEMNVSTLELGDSALYLCASSLAQGAAYEQYFGPGTRLTVT.

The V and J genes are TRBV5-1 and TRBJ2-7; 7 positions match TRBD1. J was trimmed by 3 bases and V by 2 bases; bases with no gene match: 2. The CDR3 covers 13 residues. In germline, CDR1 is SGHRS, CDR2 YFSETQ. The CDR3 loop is CASSFGQDYEQYF. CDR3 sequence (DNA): TGCGCCAGCAGCTTCGGACAGGACTACGAGCAGTACTTC.